These 13 T cell receptor beta chains originate from one sample sequenced in a study of T-cell reconstitution after alpha-beta-depleted transplantation in children. Using unique molecular identifiers, the investigators prepared the TCRbeta library. TCRdb ran MiXCR on the PCR reads and lists one entry per CDR3 protein. This table has over 450,000 distinct CDR3 sequences, approximately 10% appearing once. The sample in question was PBMCs, obtained before TCRalphabeta/CD19-depleted stem cell transplant. These receptors were taken from a child younger than 10 with inherited bone marrow failure, due to receive a stem cell transplant.

With respect to this clonotype: This may stem from a read error, because a much larger clone lies one nucleotide away. The genes are TRBV7-9 and TRBJ2-7, with TRBD1 matching over 7 bases. Per germline, CDR1 SEHNR and CDR2 FQNEAQ (reference sequence). CDR3 length: 13 residues. Trimming cost V 11 bases and J 0 bases; bases outside gene matches: 7. For the CDR3, the DNA is TGTGCCTGCTGGACAGGACACTCCTACGAGCAGTACTTC. Protein product: CACWTGHSYEQYF.

Points on this clonotype: This clone may be a read error of a much larger clone one base away. J is TRBJ1-1 and V is TRBV6-5, with a tentative D call TRBD1 (5 bases). Trimming took 1 base from V and 1 from J, leaving 13 bases between them. Germline V gene sequence: CDR1 MNHEY, CDR2 SVGAGI. This CDR3 is built from 16 residues. Written as DNA, the CDR3 is TGTGCCAGCAGTTACTGGGCAGGGAGCGCGAACACTGAAGCTTTCTTT. Translating gives CASSYWAGSANTEAFF.

This clonotype has just a few counts. J is TRBJ2-3 and V is TRBV6-2 or TRBV6-3; D is perhaps TRBD1 (5 bases). The CDR3 is 17 amino acids. V was trimmed by 6 bases and J by 2 bases, leaving 21 bases between them. Germline CDR1 MNHEY, CDR2 SVGEGT. In DNA form, the CDR3 reads TGTGCCAGCAGAAAGCAGGTGGGGCGACAGCACACAGATACGCAGTATTTT. Its protein product is CASRKQVGRQHTDTQYF.

Concerning this clonotype itself: This may stem from a read error, because a much larger clone lies one nucleotide away. This chain joins TRBV5-1 and TRBJ2-3, with TRBD2 matching 12 bases. The CDR3 totals 17 residues. Germline V gene sequence: CDR1 SGHRS, CDR2 YFSETQ. Germline trimming cut 4 bases from V and 7 bases from J; bases unmatched to any gene: 13. The CDR3 sequence: CASSPTSGSPAGHTQYF. The CDR3 bases are TGCGCCAGCAGCCCGACTAGCGGGAGCCCCGCCGGACATACGCAGTATTTT.

This clonotype was observed at least ten times. V is TRBV27 and J is TRBJ1-1; D possibly corresponds to TRBD1 (6 bases). The germline V gene has CDR1 MNHEY and CDR2 SMNVEV (reference sequence). There are 15 residues in the CDR3. Deletions cut 5 bases from V and 0 bases from J, with 13 bases between. As DNA, the CDR3 is TGTGCCAGCAGTGCAGAGGGGGGGCTGAACACTGAAGCTTTCTTT. It translates to CASSAEGGLNTEAFF.

This clonotype was picked up many times. The chain has TRBV28 and TRBJ2-1, with 11 bases fitting TRBD2. Unmatched junction bases numbered 9, after V lost 5 bases and J lost 6 bases. Germline CDR1 MDHEN, CDR2 SYDVKM. The CDR3 runs 16 residues. The CDR3 region is CASSLIAGGGLNEQFF. For the CDR3, the DNA is TGTGCCAGCAGTCTAATAGCGGGAGGGGGGCTCAATGAGCAGTTCTTC.

The V and J genes are TRBV6-1 and TRBJ1-1; D gene ambiguous. This CDR3 has 14 amino acids. CDR1 MNHNS and CDR2 SASEGT come from the germline V gene. With 3 bases removed from V and 7 bases from J, the gap between germline ends came to 15 bases. As DNA, the CDR3 is TGTGCCAGCAGTGAGGGGAGATCGCGGTTTGAAGCTTTCTTT. It yields the protein CASSEGRSRFEAFF.

This clonotype was counted ten times or more. The CDR3 here is CASSLVGRVYEQYF. Written as DNA, the CDR3 is TGTGCCAGCAGCTTAGTTGGCAGGGTCTACGAGCAGTACTTC. The chain links TRBV7-9 to TRBJ2-7; maybe TRBD1 (5 bases). With 1 base removed from V and 3 bases from J, the gap between germline ends came to 10 bases. CDR1 and CDR2 (germline): SEHNR, FQNEAQ (reference sequence). The CDR3 totals 14 residues.

This clonotype appeared a few times. This chain joins TRBV24-1 and TRBJ1-3, with D hard to call. This CDR3 region has 15 residues. In germline, CDR1 is KGHDR, CDR2 SFDVKD. V lost 4 bases to trimming and J lost 1 base, with 10 bases between them. CDR3 in amino acids: CATSDSRLSGNTIYF. The DNA for the CDR3 is TGTGCCACCAGTGACTCGCGGTTATCTGGAAACACCATATATTTT.

This clonotype was found many times. This chain connects TRBV4-1 to TRBJ1-3; 10 bases fit TRBD1. Looked up from germline, CDR1 is MGHRA and CDR2 is YSYEKL. CDR3 length equals 22 residues. The trim removed 0 bases at V and 3 bases at J, leaving 20 bases unmatched. CDR3 in amino acids: CASSQDYGTRDRGFYSGNTIYF. In nucleotides, the CDR3 is TGCGCCAGCAGCCAAGATTACGGGACCCGGGACAGGGGCTTCTATAGTGGAAACACCATATATTTT.

This clonotype occurred many times. This chain links TRBV4-3 with TRBJ2-1, with D perhaps TRBD2 (5 bases). CDR1 and CDR2 from the germline V gene are LGHNA and YSLEER. This CDR3 spans 15 amino acids. Deletions cut 2 bases from V and 0 bases from J, with 8 bases between. The CDR3: CASSQLRDSYNEQFF. The CDR3 DNA reads as TGCGCCAGCAGCCAACTCCGGGACTCCTACAATGAGCAGTTCTTC.

This clonotype was seen repeatedly, ten times or more. The V and J genes are TRBV10-2 and TRBJ2-1; tentatively, D is TRBD1 or TRBD2 (5 bases each). This CDR3 is built from 15 residues. V was clipped by 2 bases and J by 9 bases, with 17 bases between them. Looked up from germline, CDR1 is WSHSY and CDR2 is SAAADI. The CDR3 reads CASSEGWDRGTEQFF. The CDR3 DNA is TGCGCCAGCAGTGAGGGGTGGGACCGAGGGACTGAGCAGTTCTTC.

Many counts were recorded for this clonotype. The gene calls are TRBV6-2 or TRBV6-3 and TRBJ1-4, with D unresolved. The CDR3 covers 14 residues. Per the germline V gene, CDR1 is MNHEY and CDR2 is SVGEGT. V lost 6 bases, J lost 8 bases, and 16 bases lay in between. This chain's CDR3 is CASRSGLGWEKLFF. In nucleotides, the CDR3 is TGTGCCAGCAGATCGGGCCTTGGATGGGAAAAACTGTTTTTT.